This entry concerns a single T cell receptor beta chain. A single count supports this clone. Its binding antigen is unknown. The sample holds no much larger clone one base away, and base qualities are not on file. The library came from the immunoSEQ multiplex PCR assay. In its TCRdb copy, this immuneACCESS table keeps in-frame sequences only and misses some clones. Where compared with another copy, unresolved V genes explain less than half of these, and the others have no known cause. For this sample there are more than 55,000 clones; approximately 90% appear just once. The ten largest make up under 2% of the sample. This sample is part of a study of T cell changes during pregnancy in multiple sclerosis (dated by TCRdb to the late 2010s). Turning to the overall study: The study examined how the T cell repertoire changed over the course of pregnancy in women with multiple sclerosis.

According to the germline V gene, CDR1 reads MNHEY and CDR2 reads SVGAGI. The V end loses 5 bases and the J end loses 3 bases, and a stretch of 11 bases separates them. Reading from cysteine to phenylalanine, the CDR3 counts 13 amino acids. CDR3 DNA is the only sequence kept; it has 39 bases, read in frame from the first base. This sequence originates from a female donor with multiple sclerosis, enrolled in a pregnancy study. The sequence links TRBV6-5 to TRBJ2-7; TRBD1 could be the D gene, as 6 bases match. The specimen comprised peripheral blood, sampled after pregnancy. The encoded CDR3 is CASSPRGFYEQYF. The nucleotide sequence reads TGTGCCAGCAGTCCCAGGGGCTTCTACGAGCAGTACTTC.